This T cell receptor (beta chain) was documented in a study of beta chain features in type 1 diabetes. This clone was counted only a few times. The single heparinised draw taken from each donor contained around 100 mL of blood on average. V shed 6 bases and J shed 4 bases, with 10 bases lying between them. Germline CDR1 and CDR2: DFQATT and SNEGSKA (reference sequence). The CDR3 is 11 residues long. Sequenced material consisted of expressed TCRB transcripts (all of the isolated RNA was reverse transcribed). About 3.3 million reads, on average, came from each naive, central memory and regulatory T cell sample. The method was immunoSEQ multiplex PCR; TCRdb's version includes in-frame clones alone and lacks a portion of them. The sample shows around 300,000 clones, 8% of them seen only once.

The sample was central memory CD4+ T cells from blood. This TCR was sampled from a woman under 30 in good health. The chain recombines TRBV20-1 with TRBJ2-7; D might be TRBD2 (5 bases). The CDR3 sequence: CSAQEGYEQYF. The CDR3 DNA sequence: TGCAGTGCCCAAGAGGGTTACGAGCAGTACTTC.